The 26 T cell receptor beta chains in this list originate from one sample, sequenced in a study of blood T cell repertoires in COVID-19. TCRdb's copy holds only in-frame clones and misses some; the assay was immunoSEQ multiplex PCR. Of just under 300,000 clones listed, 85% to 90% are singletons. The sequencing input was peripheral blood. The receptors originated from a man aged 70 or older with acute or convalescent COVID-19.

The chain couples TRBV15 to TRBJ2-6, with D possibly being TRBD2 (6 bases). This CDR3 region has 20 residues. V was clipped by 8 bases and J by 0 bases, with 26 bases between them. Germline loops: CDR1 LNHNV, CDR2 YYDKDF (reference sequence). The CDR3 is CATRPWRVRGRTSGANVLTF. CDR3 nucleotide sequence: TGTGCCACCCGCCCCTGGAGGGTACGGGGGAGGACCTCTGGGGCCAACGTCCTGACTTTC.

This chain joins TRBV18 and TRBJ1-2; D uncertain. Trimming removed 2 bases at V and 6 bases at J, with 4 bases between. The CDR3 has 11 amino acids. Germline lookup yields CDR1 KGHSH and CDR2 LQKENI. The CDR3 protein is CASSPGDGYTF. The CDR3 coding sequence is TGTGCCAGCTCACCAGGAGATGGCTACACCTTC.

This clone came up a few times. The rearrangement uses TRBV29-1 and TRBJ1-6; 7 bases fit TRBD1. J gave up 7 bases and V 4 bases, and 10 bases lay outside the gene matches. This CDR3 comprises 15 residues. Germline V gives CDR1 SQVTM, CDR2 ANQGSEA. CDR3 DNA sequence: TGCAGCGTTGCAGAAACGACAGGGTCAAATTCACCCCTCCACTTT. The encoded protein is CSVAETTGSNSPLHF.

CDR3 nucleotide sequence: TGTGCCAGTAGCCCGAGACGGGGGACTGAAGCTTTCTTT. It encodes CASSPRRGTEAFF. This chain connects TRBV19 to TRBJ1-1, with D possibly matching TRBD1 (5 bases). V was trimmed by 6 bases and J by 5 bases, leaving 13 bases between them. The CDR3 has 13 residues. Per germline, CDR1 LNHDA and CDR2 SQIVND (reference sequence). The variable domain in full, with the rest retrieved from reference TRBV19 and TRBJ1-1, is DGGITQSPKYLFRKEGQNVTLSCEQNLNHDAMYWYRQDPGQGLRLIYYSQIVNDFQKGDIAEGYSVSREKKESFPLTVTSAQKNPTAFYLCASSPRRGTEAFFGQGTRLTVV.

This chain joins TRBV7-9 and TRBJ1-1; possible D gene TRBD1, 6 bases. V was pared by 3 bases and J by 1 base, with 9 bases between. The CDR3 extends over 14 amino acids. Germline V gene data show CDR1 as SEHNR and CDR2 as FQNEAQ (reference sequence). The CDR3 protein is CASSFTGKNTEAFF. CDR3 DNA sequence: TGTGCCAGCAGCTTCACAGGGAAGAACACTGAAGCTTTCTTT.

The V gene is TRBV5-1, the J gene TRBJ2-3; 8 bases align to TRBD2. With V trimmed by 5 bases and J by 5 bases, 7 bases remained unmatched. This CDR3 contains 14 residues. The germline V gene has CDR1 SGHRS and CDR2 YFSETQ. CDR3 protein: CASSPGREGDTQYF. The DNA of the CDR3 is TGCGCCAGCAGTCCGGGACGGGAGGGAGATACGCAGTATTTT.

This chain links TRBV10-3 with TRBJ2-7; 13 nucleotides align to TRBD2. Looked up from germline, CDR1 is ENHRY and CDR2 is SYGVKD. The V and J ends lost 6 bases and 6 bases, in that order; junction bases with no gene match: 11. The CDR3 extends over 16 amino acids. CDR3 in DNA: TGTGCCATCAGCCGCCTCGGGACTAGCGGGACGGGCGAGCAGTACTTC. Translation gives CAISRLGTSGTGEQYF.

The chain carries TRBV19 and TRBJ2-1; 8 nucleotides line up with TRBD2. V lost 4 bases, J lost 3 bases, and 8 bases stayed unmatched. From germline, CDR1 is LNHDA and CDR2 SQIVND (reference sequence). This CDR3 is 16 amino acids long. The CDR3 here is CASSRAGGPVYNEQFF. In DNA form, the CDR3 reads TGTGCCAGTAGTAGGGCGGGGGGCCCTGTCTACAATGAGCAGTTCTTC.

V is TRBV10-3 and J is TRBJ2-7, with D possibly TRBD2 on 6 matching bases. The CDR3 is 13 amino acids. V was pared by 7 bases and J by 3 bases, with 13 bases between. Germline assignment: CDR1 ENHRY and CDR2 SYGVKD. The CDR3 bases are TGTGCCATCACCCCGGGAGAAGACTACGAGCAGTACTTC. It is translated as CAITPGEDYEQYF.

The chain combines TRBV7-2 with TRBJ2-3; 7 bases line up with TRBD2. Germline assignment: CDR1 SGHTA and CDR2 FQGNSA. V lost 4 bases, J lost 6 bases, and 7 bases stayed unmatched. This CDR3 region has 14 residues. The CDR3 coding sequence is TGTGCCAGCAGCTCCGTCGGACTAGGTGATACGCAGTATTTT. Protein product: CASSSVGLGDTQYF.

The chain combines TRBV28 with TRBJ1-2, with 7 bases lining up with TRBD1. Germline V gene sequence: CDR1 MDHEN, CDR2 SYDVKM. J gave up 8 bases and V 3 bases, and 12 bases lay outside the gene matches. The CDR3 length is 15 residues. CDR3 DNA: TGTGCCAGCAGTTTCGGCTATCGACAGGGAATGGGCTACACCTTC. Translation: CASSFGYRQGMGYTF.

This clone was seen only a few times. This chain connects TRBV25-1 to TRBJ1-4; D is perhaps TRBD1 (6 bases). Germline V gene lookup returns CDR1 MGHDK and CDR2 SYGVNS. V was pared by 8 bases and J by 1 base, with 14 bases between. This CDR3 spans 15 amino acids. Written as DNA, the CDR3 is TGTGCCAGCTCCCCAGAACAGGGAACTAATGAAAAACTGTTTTTT. Translating it yields CASSPEQGTNEKLFF.

This clone appeared a single time. The gene calls are TRBV12-3 or TRBV12-4 and TRBJ1-5; a weak D match, TRBD1 (5 bases). Trimming cost V 3 bases and J 11 bases, with 8 bases left between them. The CDR3 runs to 11 residues. The CDR3 loop is CASSLAGSQHF. CDR3 DNA sequence: TGTGCCAGCAGTTTGGCAGGGTCCCAGCATTTT.

V and J are TRBV3-1 (or the pseudogene TRBV3-2) and TRBJ1-2; TRBD1 matches 11 bases. Per the germline V gene, CDR1 is LGHDT and CDR2 is YNNKEL (reference sequence). Trimming at V came to 5 bases and at J to 4 bases, leaving 0 bases not matched to a gene. This CDR3 is built from 13 residues. DNA of the CDR3: TGTGCCAGCAGCGGACAGGGGGCCTATGGCTACACCTTC. This codes for CASSGQGAYGYTF.

The gene calls are TRBV6-4 and TRBJ1-6, with 9 bases aligning to TRBD1. This CDR3 has 15 amino acids. Germline CDR1 and CDR2: MRHNA and SNTAGT. The trim removed 5 bases at V and 9 bases at J, leaving 8 bases unmatched. The CDR3 nucleotides are TGTGCCAGCAGTCCATTACAGGGGGCCGGTTCACCCCTCCACTTT. It is translated as CASSPLQGAGSPLHF.

The gene calls are TRBV5-1 and TRBJ1-6; 7 positions match TRBD1. The ends lost 4 bases at V and 8 bases at J; junction bases unmatched: 6. This CDR3 region has 14 residues. The germline V gene has CDR1 SGHRS and CDR2 YFSETQ. CDR3 region: CASSQDRSYSPLHF. CDR3 coding DNA: TGCGCCAGCAGCCAGGACAGGTCATATTCACCCCTCCACTTT.

This chain connects TRBV19 to TRBJ2-1; 8 bases agree with TRBD1. The germline V gene has CDR1 LNHDA and CDR2 SQIVND (reference sequence). This CDR3 has 17 amino acids. J was trimmed by 2 bases and V by 5 bases; bases with no gene match: 11. CDR3: CASSGGAGTGTYNEQFF. In DNA form, the CDR3 reads TGTGCCAGTAGTGGTGGGGCAGGGACAGGTACCTACAATGAGCAGTTCTTC.

The chain combines TRBV5-1 with TRBJ2-5, with 9 positions matching TRBD1. The CDR3 sequence is 16 residues long. The J segment lost 4 bases and the V segment lost 9 bases, leaving 16 bases of the junction unmatched. The germline V gene has CDR1 SGHRS and CDR2 YFSETQ. The CDR3 is CATKPQPGQGSETQYF. The CDR3 DNA reads as TGCGCCACCAAACCACAACCGGGACAGGGATCAGAGACCCAGTACTTC. The complete variable domain, with remaining parts taken from reference TRBV5-1 and TRBJ2-5, reads KAGVTQTPRYLIKTRGQQVTLSCSPISGHRSVSWYQQTPGQGLQFLFEYFSETQRNKGNFPGRFSGRQFSNSRSEMNVSTLELGDSALYLCATKPQPGQGSETQYFGPGTRLLVL.

The chain is built from TRBV7-2 and TRBJ2-2; tentatively, D is TRBD1 (5 bases). V dropped 1 base and J dropped 7 bases, with 13 bases sitting between them. The germline V gene encodes CDR1 SGHTA and CDR2 FQGNSA. This CDR3 has 15 amino acids. The CDR3 sequence: CASSLVAGWGGELFF. CDR3 sequence (DNA): TGTGCCAGCAGCTTAGTGGCAGGGTGGGGCGGGGAGCTGTTTTTT.

CDR3: CASSSIAGGPGDTQYF. The CDR3 DNA reads as TGCGCCAGCAGCTCAATCGCGGGGGGGCCGGGAGATACGCAGTATTTT. This sequence joins TRBV5-1 and TRBJ2-3, with 9 bases fitting TRBD2. Germline lookup yields CDR1 SGHRS and CDR2 YFSETQ. V lost 3 bases and J lost 5; bases outside the gene matches: 10. The CDR3 consists of 16 residues.

The J gene is TRBJ2-7, the V gene TRBV28, with 11 bases matching TRBD2. The germline V gene has CDR1 MDHEN and CDR2 SYDVKM. J lost 3 bases, V lost 7 bases, and 8 bases had no gene match. The CDR3 consists of 15 residues. CDR3 DNA sequence: TGTGCCAGCAAGAATAGGCTAGCGGGGGGCTACGAGCAGTACTTC. This translates into CASKNRLAGGYEQYF.

The chain uses TRBV2 and TRBJ1-5, with D possibly being TRBD1 (5 bases). The CDR3 is 14 residues long. Germline V gene sequence: CDR1 SNHLY, CDR2 FYNNEI. V lost 1 base, J lost 6 bases, and 10 bases lay in between. In DNA form, the CDR3 reads TGTGCCAGCAGTGAAGGGGGGGTGGGTCAGCCCCAGCATTTT. Translating gives CASSEGGVGQPQHF.

The V call is TRBV5-6, the J call TRBJ2-6; no clear D. Germline CDR1 and CDR2: SGHDT and YYEEEE. V was clipped by 1 base and J by 0 bases, with 8 bases between them. This CDR3 region has 16 residues. The CDR3 nucleotides are TGTGCCAGCAGCTTGAGCGTTCGCTCTGGGGCCAACGTCCTGACTTTC. Protein sequence: CASSLSVRSGANVLTF.

V and J are TRBV28 and TRBJ1-5; possibly TRBD1 for D (5 bases). V shed 0 bases and J shed 0 bases, with 6 bases lying between them. This CDR3 region has 15 residues. Germline V gene data show CDR1 as MDHEN and CDR2 as SYDVKM. DNA of the CDR3: TGTGCCAGCAGTTTATGGACAGATAGCAATCAGCCCCAGCATTTT. Translation: CASSLWTDSNQPQHF.

The chain is built from TRBV25-1 and TRBJ1-1; tentative D call: TRBD1 (5 bases). Germline loops: CDR1 MGHDK, CDR2 SYGVNS. Trimming took 3 bases from V and 6 from J, leaving 14 bases between them. The CDR3 runs 14 residues. As DNA, the CDR3 is TGTGCCAGCAGTGACCGGACACTCCCTCCTGAAGCTTTCTTT. Amino acid sequence: CASSDRTLPPEAFF.

This chain links TRBV7-2 with TRBJ2-1, with 9 bases fitting TRBD2. Germline-derived CDR1 and CDR2 are SGHTA and FQGNSA. V lost 5 bases, J lost 12 bases, and 11 bases stayed unmatched. The CDR3 runs 14 residues. Here the CDR3 DNA reads TGTGCCAGCAGCGTCTCCGGGACTAGCAGGGCGCAGTTCTTC. Translated, it gives CASSVSGTSRAQFF.